This TCR beta chain came from a study of blood T cells in healthy people across ages. Findings and limits, study-wide: Observed TCR beta diversity per million T cells went down as age went up. This fall followed a roughly linear course with age.

For the second PCR, which ran for about 7 to 11 cycles, a sample-barcoded 5' primer and a J-beta primer mix were used. Each CDR3 protein gets one entry after TCRdb re-called the 5' RACE reads with MiXCR. Here the sample spans roughly 800,000 distinct CDR3 sequences, 58% being singletons. As concerns this clonotype: The antigen is unknown.

Individuals who donated were healthy Caucasians from Russia aged roughly 6 to 100. The sample comprised blood. This receptor was taken from a man aged 30 to 45 in good health.

The CDR3 spells CSARYSDWETQYF. CDR3 nucleotides: TGCAGTGCTAGATACAGCGATTGGGAGACCCAGTACTTC. V is TRBV20-1 and J is TRBJ2-5; D is unclear. The germline V gene encodes CDR1 DFQATT and CDR2 SNEGSKA (reference sequence). This CDR3 spans 13 amino acids. The V end lost 2 bases, the J end lost 5 bases, and 12 bases lay between the germline ends.